Sequencing of this TCR beta chain was carried out in a study of post-analysis software for immune sequencing data. Across the study: Patients had relapsing-remitting, secondary progressive or progressive-relapsing multiple sclerosis; some lacked subtype. Regarding the study as a whole: Comparison with controls showed significantly lower normalized Chao1 diversity in multiple sclerosis patients. Comparison of patients with controls showed roughly five TRBV segments more frequent in patients, TRBV5-6, TRBV5-1 and TRBV20-1 among them.

cDNA libraries for TCR beta contained unique molecular identifiers. Between about 0.85 and 11 million T cells gave rise to some 520,000 cDNA molecules. TCRdb re-called the PCR reads with MiXCR, one entry per CDR3 protein. The sample consists of a few hundred thousand distinct CDR3 sequences, roughly 34% of them appearing once. This clonotype has only a few counts. The antigen remains unidentified. Trimming stripped 6 bases from V and 4 bases from J, with 13 bases between. CDR3 length equals 13 residues. The TCR was taken from a girl under 18 with multiple sclerosis. The V gene is TRBV12-3 or TRBV12-4, the J gene TRBJ2-7, with D perhaps TRBD1 (5 bases). The material sequenced was blood. CDR3: CASSRSTAYEQYF. CDR3 coding DNA: TGTGCCAGCAGCCGATCGACAGCTTACGAGCAGTACTTC.